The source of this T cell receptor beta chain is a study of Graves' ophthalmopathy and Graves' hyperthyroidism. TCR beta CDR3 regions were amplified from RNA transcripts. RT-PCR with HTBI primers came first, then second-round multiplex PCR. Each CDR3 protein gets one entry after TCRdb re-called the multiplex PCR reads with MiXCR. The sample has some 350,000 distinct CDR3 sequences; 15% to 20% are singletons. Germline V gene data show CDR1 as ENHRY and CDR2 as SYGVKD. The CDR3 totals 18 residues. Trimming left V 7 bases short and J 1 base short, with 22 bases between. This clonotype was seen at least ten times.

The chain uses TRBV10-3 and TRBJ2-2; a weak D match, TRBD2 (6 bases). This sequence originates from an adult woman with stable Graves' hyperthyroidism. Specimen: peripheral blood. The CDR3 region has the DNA TGTGCCATCACGCCGCAAATACTGGCGGGGCTGAACACCGGGGAGCTGTTTTTT. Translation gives CAITPQILAGLNTGELFF.